This T cell receptor beta chain stems from a study of blood T cell repertoires in COVID-19. Study at large: T cells, B-cell-depleted T cells, or PBMCs supplied cDNA or gDNA.

By its share, this clone is medium-sized (0.01 to 0.1%). In the original analysis: Reference gene primer amplification in the assay estimated nucleated cell counts. Profiling relied on immunoSEQ multiplex PCR, and the TCRdb table lists in-frame clones only, not all of them. The V and J calls and the clone size are those of that table, but D and trimming were determined from the DNA. The data show approximately 270,000 clones, approximately 90% seen once. This CDR3 comprises 14 residues. The V gene's germline CDR1 is LNHDA and CDR2 SQIVND (reference sequence). Trimming removed 3 bases from V and 7 bases from J; junction bases left unmatched: 9.

The sequenced sample was PBMCs or T cells enriched from blood (not recorded which). The TCR comes from a human donor in a cohort exposed to, infected with or recovered from COVID-19 (not recorded which). The donor label of this sample is uncertain. The genes are TRBV19 and TRBJ2-7; TRBD1 agrees at 7 bases. The CDR3 loop is CASSIPGQVGEQYF. The CDR3 region has the DNA TGTGCCAGTAGTATCCCCGGACAGGTCGGGGAGCAGTACTTC.